The next 18 T cell receptor beta chains were all read from a single sample in a study of early T cells in non-severe SARS-CoV-2 infection. TCRdb passed the 5' RACE reads through MiXCR, listing each CDR3 protein once. This sample has tens of thousands of distinct CDR3 sequences, with 6% to 9.5% found just once. Here the sequenced sample was whole blood, taken at baseline. These receptors were obtained from an adult who was a healthcare worker with PCR-confirmed SARS-CoV-2 infection or an uninfected control (not recorded which).

This clonotype was counted at least ten times. This chain joins TRBV7-9 and TRBJ2-1, with 9 bases aligning to TRBD1. The J segment lost 3 bases and the V segment lost 1 base, leaving 13 bases of the junction unmatched. The CDR3 totals 19 residues. The germline V gene has CDR1 SEHNR and CDR2 FQNEAQ (reference sequence). The DNA of the CDR3 is TGTGCCAGCAGCTTAGGCGGGACAGGGTCTGTTCTCATCTACAATGAGCAGTTCTTC. The encoded protein is CASSLGGTGSVLIYNEQFF.

This clonotype was seen a few times. The rearrangement joins TRBV11-2 to TRBJ2-7; 9 bases match TRBD1. V lost 5 bases, J lost 5 bases, and 10 bases stayed unmatched. The CDR3 consists of 15 residues. Germline values: CDR1 SGHAT, CDR2 FQNNGV. Here the CDR3 DNA reads TGTGCCAGCAGCACCCGGGACAGGGAAGGACACGAGCAGTACTTC. This sequence encodes CASSTRDREGHEQYF.

This clonotype was counted many times. This sequence joins TRBV20-1 and TRBJ1-1; unclear D gene. This CDR3 contains 14 residues. CDR1 is DFQATT and CDR2 is SNEGSKA in the germline V gene (reference sequence). The CDR3 DNA reads as TGCGCAGCACCCGATTTTACATCGAACACTGAAGCTTTCTTT. Translation gives CAAPDFTSNTEAFF.

CDR3 coding DNA: TGTGCCAGCACCCAGGCGGGACAAGGAAACACCATATATTTT. This codes for CASTQAGQGNTIYF. This chain connects TRBV6-5 to TRBJ1-3; D may be TRBD1 (6 bases). Trimming removed 7 bases from V and 4 bases from J, with 14 bases in between. Germline V lookup: CDR1 MNHEY, CDR2 SVGAGI. This CDR3 has 14 residues.

This clonotype was recorded a few times. The chain has TRBV20-1 and TRBJ2-5, with a weak D call TRBD1 (5 bases). CDR1 DFQATT and CDR2 SNEGSKA come from the germline V gene (reference sequence). CDR3 length: 12 amino acids. V lost 5 bases and J lost 5, with 12 bases in between. The CDR3 DNA reads TGCAGTGCTTCCCCCAGGGCGGAGACCCAGTACTTC. This codes for CSASPRAETQYF.

This clonotype was detected ten times or more. The chain is built from TRBV9 and TRBJ2-7, with a tentative D call TRBD1 (6 bases). The CDR3 spans 14 residues. V was cut by 3 bases and J by 0 bases, with 10 bases left in between. CDR1 and CDR2 from the germline V gene are SGDLS and YYNGEE. This CDR3 reads CASSAGQSSYEQYF. The DNA for the CDR3 is TGTGCCAGCAGCGCCGGACAGAGCTCCTACGAGCAGTACTTC.

This clonotype was recorded a few times. The chain uses TRBV29-1 and TRBJ1-1, with 7 bases matching TRBD1. The CDR3 spans 12 residues. Germline V gene data show CDR1 as SQVTM and CDR2 as ANQGSEA. V was pared by 6 bases and J by 1 base, with 2 bases of the junction left unmatched. CDR3 sequence reads: CSVGQTNTEAFF. CDR3 DNA sequence: TGCAGCGTGGGACAGACGAACACTGAAGCTTTCTTT.

The genes are TRBV5-1 and TRBJ1-1, with D possibly matching TRBD1 (6 bases). The germline V gene has CDR1 SGHRS and CDR2 YFSETQ. Trimming removed 7 bases at V and 5 bases at J, with 9 bases between. The CDR3 spans 11 residues. The CDR3 DNA is TGCGCCAGCCGACAGGAAACTGAAGCTTTCTTT. Translating gives CASRQETEAFF.

At least ten counts were recorded for this clonotype. This chain connects TRBV20-1 to TRBJ2-7, with TRBD1 identical over 7 bases. In germline, CDR1 is DFQATT, CDR2 SNEGSKA (reference sequence). With 1 base clipped from V and 2 bases from J, the junction kept 2 bases outside the gene matches. CDR3 length equals 13 residues. The CDR3 loop reads CSARGTGPYEQYF. In DNA, the CDR3 is TGCAGTGCTAGAGGGACAGGTCCCTACGAGCAGTACTTC.

The chain joins TRBV24-1 to TRBJ1-2, with a possible D match to TRBD1 (5 bases). The CDR3 extends over 13 amino acids. The germline V and J ends were trimmed by 3 bases and 8 bases, with 12 bases remaining between them. Germline loops: CDR1 KGHDR, CDR2 SFDVKD. The CDR3 here is CATSDMRGRGYTF. The CDR3 DNA follows: TGTGCCACCAGTGATATGAGGGGACGGGGCTACACCTTC.

This clonotype was detected only a few times. V is TRBV12-3 or TRBV12-4 and J is TRBJ2-1; 7 bases are a match to TRBD2. V lost 5 bases and J lost 5; bases outside the gene matches: 12. The CDR3 sequence is 16 residues long. Here the CDR3 DNA reads TGTGCCAGCAGTCTAAAGACTAGCCCTAACCACAATGAGCAGTTCTTC. Amino acids: CASSLKTSPNHNEQFF.

This clonotype was found a few times. The chain carries TRBV28 and TRBJ1-5; D uncertain. Germline assignment: CDR1 MDHEN and CDR2 SYDVKM. The CDR3 length is 17 residues. V lost 2 bases, J lost 0 bases, and 14 bases lay in between. This CDR3 is CASSLAQGIYSNQPQHF. CDR3 DNA sequence: TGTGCCAGCAGTTTAGCCCAAGGGATCTATAGCAATCAGCCCCAGCATTTT.

This rearrangement joins TRBV29-1 to TRBJ2-3; the match to TRBD2 covers 10 bases. This CDR3 has 16 residues. V shed 1 base, J shed 4 bases, and the junction held 8 bases outside the gene matches. Germline V lookup: CDR1 SQVTM, CDR2 ANQGSEA. The CDR3 bases are TGCAGCGTTGAAGGAGGGCCTAGCGGGGGTGCAGATACGCAGTATTTT. As protein: CSVEGGPSGGADTQYF.

This clonotype was observed many times. The rearrangement joins TRBV11-3 to TRBJ2-5, with D possibly TRBD2 on 6 matching bases. Germline V gene data show CDR1 as SGHNT and CDR2 as YENEEA. This CDR3 region has 15 residues. Deletions cut 3 bases from V and 4 bases from J, with 15 bases between. CDR3 nucleotide sequence: TGTGCCAGCAGCTTGAGGGGTGCGGGAACAGAGACCCAGTACTTC. Amino acid sequence: CASSLRGAGTETQYF.

The V gene is TRBV3-1, the J gene TRBJ2-7; 7 positions match TRBD2. V shed 4 bases and J 1 base; nucleotides not matched to a gene: 4. CDR1 is LGHDT and CDR2 is YNNKEL in the germline V gene (reference sequence). This CDR3 region has 14 residues. The CDR3: CASSPGTMSYEQYF. For the CDR3, the DNA is TGTGCCAGCAGCCCCGGGACTATGTCCTACGAGCAGTACTTC.

The chain has TRBV12-2 and TRBJ1-6; the table's D call, TRBD1, was not checked against the DNA. TRBV12-2 is an annotated pseudogene. The CDR3 length is 16 residues. CDR3: CASRYLPGQETTPLHF. In nucleotides, the CDR3 is TGTGCAAGTCGCTACCTGCCGGGACAGGAAACTACACCCCTCCACTTT.

This clonotype has at least ten counts. The genes are TRBV20-1 and TRBJ2-1; weak D call: TRBD1 (5 bases). CDR1 and CDR2 from the germline V gene are DFQATT and SNEGSKA (reference sequence). The length of the CDR3 is 15 residues. V gave up 5 bases and J gave up 0 bases, with 14 bases separating them. The DNA of the CDR3 is TGCAGTGCTGAGCCGTGGGGCCGCTCCTACAATGAGCAGTTCTTC. This encodes CSAEPWGRSYNEQFF.

This clonotype was counted many times. The chain recombines TRBV2 with TRBJ2-1; the D gene is possibly TRBD2 (6 bases). Trimming removed 3 bases from V and 3 bases from J, with 6 bases in between. The CDR3 consists of 13 residues. Germline CDR1 reads SNHLY; CDR2 reads FYNNEI. The CDR3: CASSERGYNEQFF. CDR3 nucleotides: TGTGCCAGCAGTGAGCGGGGCTACAATGAGCAGTTCTTC. Supplemented by reference TRBV2 and TRBJ2-1, the full variable domain reads EPEVTQTPSHQVTQMGQEVILRCVPISNHLYFYWYRQILGQKVEFLVSFYNNEISEKSEIFDDQFSVERPDGSNFTLKIRSTKLEDSAMYFCASSERGYNEQFFGPGTRLTVL.